The 13 T cell receptor beta chains listed next were all sequenced from one sample in a study of T-cell reconstitution after alpha-beta-depleted transplantation in children. Unique molecular identifiers were incorporated into the prepared TCRbeta library. One entry per CDR3 protein results from TCRdb running MiXCR on the PCR reads. The table lists about 590,000 distinct CDR3 sequences, under 15% of them singletons. The sample consisted of PBMCs, mostly from graft donor cells, taken 360 days after TCRalphabeta/CD19-depleted stem cell transplant. These receptors were obtained from a male patient under 18 who had a stem cell transplant for acute myeloid leukemia, so the T cells may come from the graft donor.

The sample holds many counts of this clonotype. One end of the junction is discordant with germline, which a read error may explain. V usage is TRBV28 and J usage is TRBJ2-7, with D unclear. The CDR3 contains 15 residues. Germline V CDR1 and CDR2: MDHEN, SYDVKM. This CDR3 reads CASSKWQSSSDEQYF. The CDR3 region has the DNA TGTGCCAGCAGTAAGTGGCAGTCTTCCTCCGACGAGCAGTACTTC.

This clonotype was seen repeatedly, ten times or more. The V gene is TRBV28, the J gene TRBJ2-7; D not resolved. Trimming cost V 3 bases and J 0 bases, with 6 bases left between them. Germline CDR1 and CDR2: MDHEN and SYDVKM. This CDR3 is 13 amino acids long. The CDR3 DNA reads TGTGCCAGCAGTTTCCCTACCTCCTACGAGCAGTACTTC. It yields the protein CASSFPTSYEQYF.

This clonotype has more than one count but fewer than ten. The chain uses TRBV2 and TRBJ2-2, with D perhaps matching TRBD1 (5 bases). Trimming removed 1 base at V and 4 bases at J, with 19 bases between. Germline loops: CDR1 SNHLY, CDR2 FYNNEI. The CDR3 totals 18 residues. CDR3 residues: CASSEVQGSGFITGELFF. CDR3 sequence (DNA): TGTGCCAGCAGTGAAGTTCAAGGTTCAGGGTTCATCACCGGGGAGCTGTTTTTT.

This clonotype occurred a few times. This chain uses TRBV20-1 with TRBJ2-1, with 9 bases fitting TRBD1. The CDR3 runs to 13 residues. After removal of 6 bases from V and 6 bases from J, the junction contained 6 bases not matched to a gene. Germline values: CDR1 DFQATT, CDR2 SNEGSKA (reference sequence). In DNA form, the CDR3 reads TGCAGTGCCGCGGGACAGGGACTCAATGAGCAGTTCTTC. Translating it yields CSAAGQGLNEQFF.

This clonotype was counted a few times. The V and J genes are TRBV5-1 and TRBJ2-2; TRBD2 might be the D (6 bases). Germline assignment: CDR1 SGHRS and CDR2 YFSETQ. V was shortened by 3 bases and J by 4 bases, with 16 bases between the two germline ends. The CDR3 is 16 amino acids. CDR3 sequence (DNA): TGCGCCAGCAGCTCTCTAGCGCCACGGGCCACCGGGGAGCTGTTTTTT. Translation: CASSSLAPRATGELFF.

V gene TRBV7-2 combines with J gene TRBJ2-5; D ambiguous. The CDR3 runs to 14 residues. Trimming pared 1 base from V and 3 bases from J, leaving 9 bases between. Looked up from germline, CDR1 is SGHTA and CDR2 is FQGNSA. The CDR3 spells CASSLGGKKETQYF. CDR3 in DNA: TGTGCCAGCAGCTTAGGTGGCAAGAAAGAGACCCAGTACTTC.

The J gene is TRBJ2-7, the V gene TRBV2; TRBD2 agrees at 7 bases. CDR1 is SNHLY and CDR2 is FYNNEI in the germline V gene. J gave up 0 bases and V 8 bases, and 10 bases lay outside the gene matches. The CDR3 is made up of 15 amino acids. The CDR3 is CASRRAGFSSYEQYF. The CDR3 coding sequence is TGTGCCAGCCGGAGAGCGGGATTTAGCTCCTACGAGCAGTACTTC. Full variable domain (remainder filled in from reference TRBV2 and TRBJ2-7): EPEVTQTPSHQVTQMGQEVILRCVPISNHLYFYWYRQILGQKVEFLVSFYNNEISEKSEIFDDQFSVERPDGSNFTLKIRSTKLEDSAMYFCASRRAGFSSYEQYFGPGTRLTVT.

This clonotype was seen a few times. The chain carries TRBV11-2 and TRBJ2-1, with TRBD2 matching 10 bases. V shed 5 bases and J 2 bases; nucleotides not matched to a gene: 18. CDR3 length: 20 amino acids. Germline CDR1 is SGHAT and CDR2 is FQNNGV. The CDR3 bases are TGTGCCAGCAGCCATCCACGGGGGGCTAGCGGGAGAAGGGCCTACAATGAGCAGTTCTTC. Its protein is CASSHPRGASGRRAYNEQFF.

Only a few counts were recorded for this clonotype. The rearrangement joins TRBV9 to TRBJ2-1; the match to TRBD2 covers 9 bases. This CDR3 is built from 16 residues. Trimming removed 4 bases from V and 4 bases from J; junction bases left unmatched: 9. Germline V gene data show CDR1 as SGDLS and CDR2 as YYNGEE. Here the CDR3 reads CASSRLSGRGYNEQFF. CDR3 bases: TGTGCCAGCAGCAGACTTAGCGGGAGAGGGTACAATGAGCAGTTCTTC.

This clonotype was observed a few times. In DNA, the CDR3 is TGCGCCAGCAGTGCGCAGGGAGTAGAGACCCAGTACTTC. Encoded protein: CASSAQGVETQYF. This rearrangement joins TRBV5-1 to TRBJ2-5; D tentatively reads TRBD1 or TRBD2 (5 bases each). This CDR3 comprises 13 residues. In germline, CDR1 is SGHRS, CDR2 YFSETQ. Trimming took 5 bases from V and 4 from J, leaving 12 bases between them.

V usage is TRBV5-1 and J usage is TRBJ2-7, with 8 bases that match TRBD1. The CDR3 totals 17 residues. CDR1 SGHRS and CDR2 YFSETQ come from the germline V gene. Trimming took 1 base from V and 4 from J; bases not matched to a gene: 13. As DNA, the CDR3 is TGCGCCAGCAGCTTGAACCTGCGACAGGGGCCATATTACGAGCAGTACTTC. Amino acid sequence: CASSLNLRQGPYYEQYF.

Only a few counts were recorded for this clonotype. V usage is TRBV5-5 and J usage is TRBJ2-7; 8 positions agree with TRBD2. V lost 4 bases, J lost 3 bases, and 15 bases stayed unmatched. This CDR3 comprises 17 residues. CDR1 SGHKS and CDR2 YYEKEE come from the germline V gene (reference sequence). The CDR3 nucleotides read TGTGCCAGCAGCGGGTCCCCTAAACTAGCGGCATACTACGAGCAGTACTTC. Amino acid sequence: CASSGSPKLAAYYEQYF. Supplemented by reference TRBV5-5 and TRBJ2-7, the full variable domain reads DAGVTQSPTHLIKTRGQQVTLRCSPISGHKSVSWYQQVLGQGPQFIFQYYEKEERGRGNFPDRFSARQFPNYSSELNVNALLLGDSALYLCASSGSPKLAAYYEQYFGPGTRLTVT.

This clonotype showed up just a few times. The genes are TRBV19 and TRBJ2-1, with TRBD1 as a possible D gene (5 bases). Trimming removed 11 bases at V and 9 bases at J, with 5 bases between. Germline V lookup: CDR1 LNHDA, CDR2 SQIVND (reference sequence). The CDR3 runs 8 residues. The CDR3 DNA follows: TGTGCCCAGGGTGAGCAGTTCTTC. Translated, it gives CAQGEQFF.